What follows describes a single T cell receptor beta chain. These data belong to a study of sequential checkpoint blockade in melanoma. Germline CDR1 and CDR2: SGHVS and FQNEAQ. The CDR3 covers 16 residues. V was clipped by 5 bases and J by 8 bases, with 21 bases between them. The treatment is: randomized to nivolumab then ipilimumab (arm A) or the reverse (arm B). Live CD3+CD8+ CD19− CD56− cells were sorted from PBMCs. Only in-frame clones appear in the TCRdb table, and some are missing; sequencing was by immunoSEQ multiplex PCR. This sample has about 28,000 clones, with around 90% found just once. The chain combines TRBV7-8 with TRBJ1-4; D possibly corresponds to TRBD1 (5 bases). The TCR was taken from a human donor with melanoma. Sequencing was performed on CD8+ T cells sorted from blood (inferred from file names), taken from a patient given nivolumab and ipilimumab in sequence. Here the CDR3 reads CASSPTTIRGGEKLFF. CDR3 in DNA: TGTGCCAGCAGCCCGACGACAATAAGGGGAGGAGAAAAACTGTTTTTT.